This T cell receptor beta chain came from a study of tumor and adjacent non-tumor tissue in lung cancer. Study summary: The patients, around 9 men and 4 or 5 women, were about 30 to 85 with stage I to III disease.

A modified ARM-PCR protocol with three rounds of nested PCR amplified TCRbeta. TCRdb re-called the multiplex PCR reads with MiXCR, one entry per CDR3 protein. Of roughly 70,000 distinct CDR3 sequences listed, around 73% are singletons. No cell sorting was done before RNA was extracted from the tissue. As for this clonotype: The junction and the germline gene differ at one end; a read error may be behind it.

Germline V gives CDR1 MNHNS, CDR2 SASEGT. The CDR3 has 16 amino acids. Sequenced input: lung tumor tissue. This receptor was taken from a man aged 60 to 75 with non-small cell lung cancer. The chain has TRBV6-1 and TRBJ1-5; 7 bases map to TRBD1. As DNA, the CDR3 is TGTGCCAACAGTGGATCAGGGGGGTTGGCAAATCAGCCCCAGCACTTT. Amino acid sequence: CANSGSGGLANQPQHF.